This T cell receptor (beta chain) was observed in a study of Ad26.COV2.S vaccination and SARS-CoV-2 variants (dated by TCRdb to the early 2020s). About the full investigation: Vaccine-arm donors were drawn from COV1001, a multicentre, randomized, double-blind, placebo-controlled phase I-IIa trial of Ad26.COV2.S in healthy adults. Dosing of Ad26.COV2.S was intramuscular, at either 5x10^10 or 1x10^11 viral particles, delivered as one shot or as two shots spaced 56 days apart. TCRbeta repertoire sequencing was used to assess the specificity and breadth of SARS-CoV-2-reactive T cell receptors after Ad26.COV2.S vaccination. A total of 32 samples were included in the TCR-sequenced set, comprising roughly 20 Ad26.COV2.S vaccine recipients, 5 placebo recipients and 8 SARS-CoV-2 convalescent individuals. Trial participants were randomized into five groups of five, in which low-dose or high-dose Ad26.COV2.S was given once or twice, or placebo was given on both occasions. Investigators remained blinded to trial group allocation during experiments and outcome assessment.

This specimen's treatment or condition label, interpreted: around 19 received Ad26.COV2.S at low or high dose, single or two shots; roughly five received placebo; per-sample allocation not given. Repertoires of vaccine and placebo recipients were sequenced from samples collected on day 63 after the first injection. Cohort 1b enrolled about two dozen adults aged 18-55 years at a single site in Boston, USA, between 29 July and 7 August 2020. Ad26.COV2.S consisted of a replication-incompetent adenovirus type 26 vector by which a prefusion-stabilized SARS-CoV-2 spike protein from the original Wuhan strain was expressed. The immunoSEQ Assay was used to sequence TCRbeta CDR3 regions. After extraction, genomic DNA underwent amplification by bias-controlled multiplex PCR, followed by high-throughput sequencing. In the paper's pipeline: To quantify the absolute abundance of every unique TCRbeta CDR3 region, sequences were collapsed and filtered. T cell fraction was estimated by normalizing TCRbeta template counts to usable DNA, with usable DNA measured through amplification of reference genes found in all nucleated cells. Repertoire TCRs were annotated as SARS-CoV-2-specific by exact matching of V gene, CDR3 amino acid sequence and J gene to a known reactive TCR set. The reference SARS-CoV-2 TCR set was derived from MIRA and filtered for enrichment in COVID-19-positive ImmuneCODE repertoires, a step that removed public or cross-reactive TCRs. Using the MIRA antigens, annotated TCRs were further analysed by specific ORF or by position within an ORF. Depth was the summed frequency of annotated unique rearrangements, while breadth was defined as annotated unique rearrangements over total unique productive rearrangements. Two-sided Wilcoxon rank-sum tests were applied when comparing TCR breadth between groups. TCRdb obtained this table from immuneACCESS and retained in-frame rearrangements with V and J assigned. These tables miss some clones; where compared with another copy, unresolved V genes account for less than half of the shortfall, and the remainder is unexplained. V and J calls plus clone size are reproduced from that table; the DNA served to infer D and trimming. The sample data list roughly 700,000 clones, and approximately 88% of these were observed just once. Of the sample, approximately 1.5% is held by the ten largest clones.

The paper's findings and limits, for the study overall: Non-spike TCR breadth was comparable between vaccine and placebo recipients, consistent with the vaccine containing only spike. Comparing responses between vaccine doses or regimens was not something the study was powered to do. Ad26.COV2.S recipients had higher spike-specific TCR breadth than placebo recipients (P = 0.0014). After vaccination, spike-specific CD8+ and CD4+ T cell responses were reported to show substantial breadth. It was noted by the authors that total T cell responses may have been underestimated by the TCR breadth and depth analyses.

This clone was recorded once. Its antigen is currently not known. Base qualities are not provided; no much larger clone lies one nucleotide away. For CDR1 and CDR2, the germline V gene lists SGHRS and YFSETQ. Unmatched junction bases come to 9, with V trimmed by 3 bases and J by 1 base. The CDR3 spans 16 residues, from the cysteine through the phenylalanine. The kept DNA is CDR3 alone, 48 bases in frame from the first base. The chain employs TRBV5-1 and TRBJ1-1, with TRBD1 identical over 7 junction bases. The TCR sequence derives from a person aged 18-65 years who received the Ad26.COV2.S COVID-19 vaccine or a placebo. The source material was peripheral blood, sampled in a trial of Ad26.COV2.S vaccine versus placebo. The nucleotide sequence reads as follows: TGCGCCAGCAGCTATACAGGGGACCCTTCGAACACTGAAGCTTTCTTT. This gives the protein CASSYTGDPSNTEAFF.